This TCR beta chain was sequenced during a study of T cells in tumors after PD-1 blockade (dated by TCRdb to the late 2010s). About the full investigation: Prior checkpoint blockade, systemic immunosuppressant use, and recent radiotherapy or other anti-cancer therapy within 4 weeks were grounds for patient exclusion. To compare clonotypes in blood versus tumor, bulk TCR sequencing was run on under eleven peripheral blood samples drawn from several patients. On average, peripheral blood samples yielded under 45,000 unique clonotypes and 100,000 to 140,000 TCR templates (range about 21,000-260,000). While on anti-PD-1 treatment, some of the patients also continued taking daily vismodegib 150 mg. Paired single-cell RNA and TCR sequencing was performed on site-matched tumors from BCC or SCC patients before and after anti-PD-1 therapy. RECIST version 1.1 was used to assess clinical response. Patients received pembrolizumab 200 mg every 3 weeks or cemiplimab 350 mg every 2 weeks.

Deep TCRbeta sequencing was performed with the immunoSEQ platform. As for how the authors treated the data: For further analysis, only productive rearrangements were exported from the immunoSEQ Analyzer. T cell phenotypes were assigned to bulk TCRbeta clonotypes by matching the clonotypes to single-cell RNA+TCR-seq clones with the same TCRbeta sequence. Using bulk TCR sequencing data, clone enrichment in tumor was calculated by dividing a clone's tumor frequency by the same clone's PBMC frequency. GLIPH was used to group TCRs into specificity groups, clusters of distinct TCRs likely recognizing common antigens via shared CDR3 motifs. Here the immuneACCESS table is served through TCRdb, limited to in-frame sequences with V and J called. Missing clones are a known gap in these copies; in checked studies unresolved V genes cover under half, and the rest lacks a known reason. The V and J calls and the clone size are those of that table, but D and trimming were determined from the DNA. The sample table lists about 33,000 clones, approximately 78% of them with a count of one. The ten most abundant clones make up roughly 40% of the sample.

V is pruned by 5 bases and J by 2 bases, leaving 14 bases of the junction without a gene match. As encoded in the germline V gene (reference sequence), CDR1 is MNHNY while CDR2 is SVGAGI. The CDR3 runs 18 residues from the cysteine to the phenylalanine. CDR3 DNA only is kept here, 54 bases in frame from base 1. The intended sense of this specimen's time point label: before anti-PD-1 therapy. For bulk TCRbeta sequencing, genomic DNA was extracted from tumor biopsies or peripheral blood, and input amounts ranged from roughly 600 ng to 6,500 ng. All patients had histologically proven advanced or metastatic basal or squamous cell carcinoma and were poor candidates for surgical resection. The basal cell carcinoma cohort comprised 10 to 12 patients, of whom 8 had bulk tumor TCR sequencing. What the research found in general, with its limitations: Where the novel T cell clones came from was not determined, and possible sources could include lymphoid organs or rare unexpanded clones inside the tumor or in the tumor periphery. Roughly 43% of tumor TCR clonotypes were found in blood, and some novel exhausted tumor clones appeared in pre-treatment blood, suggesting peripheral recruitment.

As to this clone: Its antigen is still unknown. Base qualities are missing; no much larger clone stands one base away.

The receptor chain draws on TRBV6-6 and TRBJ1-5, and TRBD1 aligns with 8 junction nucleotides. Sequenced here: PBMCs, sampled before anti-PD-1 treatment. This receptor was taken from a human donor with basal cell carcinoma. The CDR3 reads as follows: CASSRTRQGTGGNQPQHF. The sequenced DNA is TGTGCCAGCAGTCGAACACGACAGGGGACGGGGGGCAATCAGCCCCAGCATTTT.